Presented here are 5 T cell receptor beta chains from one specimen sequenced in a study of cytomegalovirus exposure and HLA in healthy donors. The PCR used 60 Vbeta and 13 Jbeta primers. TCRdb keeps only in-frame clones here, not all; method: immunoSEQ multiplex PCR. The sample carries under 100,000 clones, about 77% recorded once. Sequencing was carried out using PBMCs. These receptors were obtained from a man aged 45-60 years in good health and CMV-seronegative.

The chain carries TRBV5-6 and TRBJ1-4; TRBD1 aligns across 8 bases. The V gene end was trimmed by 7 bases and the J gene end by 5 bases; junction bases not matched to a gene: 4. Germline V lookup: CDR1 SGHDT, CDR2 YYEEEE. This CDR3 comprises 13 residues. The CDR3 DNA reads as TGTGCCAGCGGGACAGGCGGGAATGAAAAACTGTTTTTT. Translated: CASGTGGNEKLFF.

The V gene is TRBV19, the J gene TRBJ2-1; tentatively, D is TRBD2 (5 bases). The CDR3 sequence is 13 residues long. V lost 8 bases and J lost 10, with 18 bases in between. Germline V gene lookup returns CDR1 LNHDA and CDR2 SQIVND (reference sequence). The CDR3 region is CASSRTATGEQFF. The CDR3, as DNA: TGTGCCAGTTCCAGGACTGCTACTGGAGAGCAGTTCTTC.

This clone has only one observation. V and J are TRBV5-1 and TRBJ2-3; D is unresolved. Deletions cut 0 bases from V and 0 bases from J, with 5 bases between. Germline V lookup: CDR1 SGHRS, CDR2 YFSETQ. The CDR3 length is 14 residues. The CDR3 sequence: CASSLAESTDTQYF. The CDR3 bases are TGCGCCAGCAGCTTGGCCGAGAGCACAGATACGCAGTATTTT.

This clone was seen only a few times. DNA of the CDR3: TGTGCCAGCAGCCCCATGACAGCTCGAGAGACCCAGTACTTC. Residues: CASSPMTARETQYF. J is TRBJ2-5 and V is TRBV5-6; TRBD1 is a possible D gene (5 bases). The CDR3 spans 14 residues. V was shortened by 4 bases and J by 4 bases, with 14 bases between the two germline ends. From germline, CDR1 is SGHDT and CDR2 YYEEEE.

In DNA, the CDR3 is TGTGCCAGCAGCTTGGAAATGACGTTGGCGGGGGGGGACCAAGAGACCCAGTACTTC. Protein product: CASSLEMTLAGGDQETQYF. The rearrangement joins TRBV5-6 to TRBJ2-5; TRBD2 matches at 9 bases. Germline CDR1 reads SGHDT; CDR2 reads YYEEEE. The junction had 12 bases not matched to a gene; V was cut back by 0 bases and J by 0 bases. The CDR3 extends over 19 amino acids.